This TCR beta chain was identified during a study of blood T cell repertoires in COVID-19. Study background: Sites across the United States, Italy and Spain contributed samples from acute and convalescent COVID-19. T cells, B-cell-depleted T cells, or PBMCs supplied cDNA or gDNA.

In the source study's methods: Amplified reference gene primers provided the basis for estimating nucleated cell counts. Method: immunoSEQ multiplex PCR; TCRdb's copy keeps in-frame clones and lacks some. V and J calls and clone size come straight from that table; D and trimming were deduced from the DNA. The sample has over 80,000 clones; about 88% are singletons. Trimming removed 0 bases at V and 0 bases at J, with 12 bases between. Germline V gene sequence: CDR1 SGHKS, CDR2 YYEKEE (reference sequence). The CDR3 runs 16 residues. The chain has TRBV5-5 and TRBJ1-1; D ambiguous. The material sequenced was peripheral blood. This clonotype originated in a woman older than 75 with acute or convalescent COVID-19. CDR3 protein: CASSLGEGSLNTEAFF. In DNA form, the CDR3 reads TGTGCCAGCAGCTTGGGGGAGGGAAGTTTGAACACTGAAGCTTTCTTT.